These 10 T cell receptor beta chains came from one sample sequenced in a study of regulatory T cells in long-lasting Graves disease. Sample time point: newly diagnosed GD, antithyroid drugs for less than 3 months. Preparation of the TCR library used RNA extracted from PBMCs. TCR beta libraries were built with iRepertoire HTBI primers and Arm-PCR of CDR3 regions. MiXCR, applied by TCRdb to the multiplex PCR reads, yields one record per CDR3 protein. The sample consists of about 240,000 distinct CDR3 sequences, roughly a fifth of them appearing once. This specimen consisted of peripheral blood mononuclear cells (PBMCs), obtained at new diagnosis, from a patient treated with antithyroid drugs. The receptors originated from a female donor with Graves disease.

CDR3 protein: CASSQASGRSYEQYF. The CDR3 DNA sequence: TGTGCCAGCAGCCAGGCTAGCGGGAGGAGCTACGAGCAGTACTTC. The chain links TRBV27 to TRBJ2-7; 11 bases map to TRBD2. V was clipped by 6 bases and J by 3 bases; unmatched bases: 7. Germline CDR1 and CDR2: MNHEY and SMNVEV (reference sequence). This CDR3 spans 15 amino acids.

Points on this clonotype: A far bigger clonotype differs at one base, so this is likely a read error. The chain employs TRBV27 and TRBJ1-5; no clear D gene. From germline, CDR1 is MNHEY and CDR2 SMNVEV (reference sequence). CDR3 length: 13 residues. V shed 6 bases and J shed 5 bases, with 11 bases lying between them. Here the CDR3 DNA reads TGTGCCAGCAGCCAAGCGACTGATCAGCCCCAGCATTTT. Its protein is CASSQATDQPQHF.

This clonotype was observed a handful of times. This may be a read error: a much more frequent sequence differs by one nucleotide. V usage is TRBV6-2 or TRBV6-3 and J usage is TRBJ2-7; 8 bases agree with TRBD1. The CDR3 consists of 16 residues. From germline, CDR1 is MNHEY and CDR2 SVGEGT. This CDR3 reads CASSYSSGTGSYGQYF. The CDR3 DNA is TGTGCCAGCAGTTACTCCTCCGGGACAGGTTCCTACGGGCAGTACTTC.

The genes are TRBV20-1 and TRBJ2-7; 8 bases fit TRBD1. The V segment lost 3 bases and the J segment 0 bases; nucleotides outside the gene matches: 4. Germline V gene data show CDR1 as DFQATT and CDR2 as SNEGSKA (reference sequence). The CDR3 consists of 14 residues. CDR3 amino acids: CSAREDRGSYEQYF. The CDR3 DNA reads TGCAGTGCTAGGGAAGACAGGGGCTCCTACGAGCAGTACTTC.

This clonotype was seen a handful of times. With a much larger clone just one base away, this may be a read error. The V gene is TRBV20-1, the J gene TRBJ2-7; 8 bases agree with TRBD1. CDR3 length: 17 residues. Germline V lookup: CDR1 DFQATT, CDR2 SNEGSKA (reference sequence). The CDR3 DNA is TGCAGTGCTAGAGGGACAGGGAGACGGGTGCGTACCTACGAGCAGCACTTC. It specifies CSARGTGRRVRTYEQHF.

This chain uses TRBV19 with TRBJ2-2; 9 bases line up with TRBD2. CDR1 LNHDA and CDR2 SQIVND come from the germline V gene (reference sequence). Unmatched junction bases numbered 5, after V lost 5 bases and J lost 4 bases. The CDR3 is 15 amino acids. The CDR3 is CASSVLAGSTGELFF. The CDR3, as DNA: TGTGCCAGTAGTGTCCTAGCGGGAAGCACCGGGGAGCTGTTTTTT.

V gene TRBV20-1 combines with J gene TRBJ2-7; D is possibly TRBD1 or TRBD2 (6 bases each). Trimming stripped 6 bases from V and 6 bases from J, with 18 bases between. Looked up from germline, CDR1 is DFQATT and CDR2 is SNEGSKA (reference sequence). The CDR3 covers 13 residues. Written as DNA, the CDR3 is TGCAGTGCCCCAACGCCGGGGGCGGGCGAGCAGTACTTC. It codes for CSAPTPGAGEQYF.

This clonotype came up many times. CDR3 in amino acids: CASSSQGAPTGELFF. CDR3 DNA sequence: TGCGCCAGCAGCTCTCAGGGGGCGCCTACCGGGGAGCTGTTTTTT. V is TRBV5-1 and J is TRBJ2-2; 8 bases are a match to TRBD1. The CDR3 is made up of 15 amino acids. J was trimmed by 5 bases and V by 3 bases; bases with no gene match: 6. Germline-derived CDR1 and CDR2 are SGHRS and YFSETQ.

This clonotype was detected many times. The V call is TRBV6-5, the J call TRBJ2-5; D possibly corresponds to TRBD2 (6 bases). The CDR3 extends over 16 amino acids. Trimming shortened V by 3 bases and J by 2 bases, and 16 bases separated the two germline ends. Germline CDR1 and CDR2: MNHEY and SVGAGI. Here the CDR3 DNA reads TGTGCCAGCAGTTATTCGGCGTATGGGACTCAAGAGACCCAGTACTTC. Translating gives CASSYSAYGTQETQYF.

The genes are TRBV11-1 and TRBJ2-2; 13 positions agree with TRBD2. The CDR3 is 16 residues long. Germline V gives CDR1 SGHAT, CDR2 FQDESV (reference sequence). V lost 5 bases and J lost 6; bases outside the gene matches: 6. CDR3 nucleotides: TGTGCCAGCAGCGGAAGGACTAGCGGGAGTTCCGGGGAGCTGTTTTTT. This encodes CASSGRTSGSSGELFF.